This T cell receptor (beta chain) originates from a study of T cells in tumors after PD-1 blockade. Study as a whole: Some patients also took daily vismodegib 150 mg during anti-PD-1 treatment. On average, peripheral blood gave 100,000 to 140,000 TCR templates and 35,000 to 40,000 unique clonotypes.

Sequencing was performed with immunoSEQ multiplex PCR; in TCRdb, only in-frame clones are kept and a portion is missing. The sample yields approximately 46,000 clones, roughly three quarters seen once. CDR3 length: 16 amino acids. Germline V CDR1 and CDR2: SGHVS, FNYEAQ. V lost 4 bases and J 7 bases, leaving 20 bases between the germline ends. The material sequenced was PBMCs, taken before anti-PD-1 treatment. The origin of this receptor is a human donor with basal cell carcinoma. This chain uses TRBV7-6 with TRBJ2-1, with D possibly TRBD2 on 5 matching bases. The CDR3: CASSSGIVGSSNEQFF. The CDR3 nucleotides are TGTGCCAGCAGCTCCGGGATCGTTGGGAGTTCAAATGAGCAGTTCTTC.